This TCR beta chain stems from a study of T-cell memory formation after mild COVID-19. Notes on the study in general: Pre-infection memory showed some responding clones, and this suggested that cross-reactive memory joined.

The CDR3 is 13 residues long. Germline CDR1 MNHEY, CDR2 SVGEGT. The V and J ends lost 7 bases and 2 bases respectively, with 8 bases between them. As concerns this clonotype: The antigen remains undetermined.

MiXCR was run by TCRdb on the 5' RACE reads, yielding one entry per CDR3 protein. The sample has about 470,000 distinct CDR3 sequences, around a sixth seen once. The clonotype was recovered from an adult woman who had mild COVID-19 (a few samples of this study predate the infection). Cell type and time point are not known. This sequence joins TRBV6-2 or TRBV6-3 and TRBJ2-2, with a tentative D call TRBD1 (5 bases). The sequenced material came from PBMCs or a T cell subset sorted from them (not recorded which). The CDR3: CASNTGNTGELFF. The CDR3 DNA reads TGTGCCAGCAACACAGGAAACACCGGGGAGCTGTTTTTT.